This T cell receptor (beta chain) appears in the sequencing data of a study of shared clonotypes between healthy human individuals. Trimming took 4 bases from V and 9 from J, leaving 12 bases between them. This CDR3 is 11 amino acids long. The V gene's germline CDR1 is DFQATT and CDR2 SNEGSKA (reference sequence). How the authors handled the data: Junction-only sequences produced by ImmunoSEQ had no quality scores, so filtering differed. Profiling relied on immunoSEQ multiplex PCR, and the TCRdb table lists in-frame clones only, not all of them. That table is the source of V, J and clone size, and D and trimming were worked out from the DNA. The table includes 2 million to 2.5 million clones, about 95% detected once. Study observations and caveats: How much donors shared clonotypes was expected to be affected by sequencing depth. For naive CD4 cells, roughly 5% of clonotypes were shared across a handful of donors.

As concerns this clone: Its matching antigen is unknown.

Sequenced sample: naive CD4+ T cells sorted from blood. As to subset: CD45RA+ positively selected. This rearrangement joins TRBV20-1 to TRBJ1-1; D is unresolved. The source of this sequence is a man between 18 and 29 years old in good health. The CDR3: CSAIVAPQAFF. The CDR3 DNA reads TGCAGTGCTATTGTGGCCCCCCAAGCTTTCTTT.